This entry features one T cell receptor beta chain sequence. The entry originates in a study of PD-1 blockade in classical Hodgkin lymphoma. Germline V lookup: CDR1 LNHNV, CDR2 YYDKDF (reference sequence). Trimming removed 0 bases from V and 0 bases from J, with 5 bases in between. The CDR3 has 14 amino acids. Sequenced by immunoSEQ multiplex PCR; TCRdb stores in-frame clones only, minus some. The data hold fewer than 15,000 clones, with roughly 75% observed a single time. In every patient, relapse followed autologous stem cell transplantation, while exposure to brentuximab vedotin differed. The sequence was collected from a human donor with classical Hodgkin lymphoma. The source material was peripheral blood mononuclear cells (PBMCs), sampled at baseline. The chain uses TRBV15 and TRBJ1-1, with D unresolved. CDR3 DNA sequence: TGTGCCACCAGCAGAGATCGTATGAACACTGAAGCTTTCTTT. As protein: CATSRDRMNTEAFF.